Listed here are 8 T cell receptor beta chains from one sample, sequenced in a study of draining lymph node invasion in breast cancer. Sorting for CD4+ CD45RA- CD25- cells yielded memory conventional CD4 T cells. TCRdb passed the bulk RNA-seq reads through MiXCR, listing each CDR3 protein once. Of roughly 740 distinct CDR3 sequences listed, 68% were seen once; the top ten hold approximately 40%. The sequencing input was sorted memory CD4+ effector T cells from the tumor. All receptors come from a female donor with luminal breast cancer.

In this sample, this clonotype turned up a few times. The chain links TRBV29-1 to TRBJ1-5; D is unclear. This CDR3 comprises 14 residues. The germline V gene encodes CDR1 SQVTM and CDR2 ANQGSEA. V was clipped by 6 bases and J by 1 base, with 13 bases between them. The CDR3 DNA reads TGCAGCGTAAGTCTTCAGGAGAGCAATCAGCCCCAGCATTTT. Amino acids: CSVSLQESNQPQHF.

This clonotype was found once. The chain couples TRBV11-1 to TRBJ2-5, with D hard to call. The CDR3 has 14 amino acids. Per germline, CDR1 SGHAT and CDR2 FQDESV (reference sequence). Trimming took 4 bases from V and 0 from J, leaving 9 bases between them. The CDR3 DNA is TGTGCCAGCAGCTCTTACCGAGACCAAGAGACCCAGTACTTC. Translated, it gives CASSSYRDQETQYF.

J is TRBJ2-1 and V is TRBV5-1; TRBD2 aligns across 8 bases. The V and J ends lost 0 bases and 5 bases, in that order; junction bases with no gene match: 7. Germline CDR1 reads SGHRS; CDR2 reads YFSETQ. The CDR3 totals 16 residues. CDR3 amino acids: CASSLGPSGSNNEQFF. The CDR3 coding sequence is TGCGCCAGCAGCTTGGGACCCAGCGGGAGCAACAATGAGCAGTTCTTC. The full variable domain, its missing parts supplied by reference TRBV5-1 and TRBJ2-1, is KAGVTQTPRYLIKTRGQQVTLSCSPISGHRSVSWYQQTPGQGLQFLFEYFSETQRNKGNFPGRFSGRQFSNSRSEMNVSTLELGDSALYLCASSLGPSGSNNEQFFGPGTRLTVL.

The chain couples TRBV4-2 to TRBJ1-1; D uncertain. From germline, CDR1 is LGHNA and CDR2 YNFKEQ. The ends were cut back, 0 bases at V and 5 bases at J, with 10 bases in the middle. The CDR3 length is 14 residues. CDR3 residues: CASSQDPSETEAFF. Here the CDR3 DNA reads TGTGCCAGCAGCCAAGACCCCTCAGAGACTGAAGCTTTCTTT.

DNA of the CDR3: TGTGCCAGCAGCTTCCAGACAGGATGGGGGACTGAAGCTTTCTTT. Translation gives CASSFQTGWGTEAFF. J is TRBJ1-1 and V is TRBV5-5, with a possible D match to TRBD1 (6 bases). The CDR3 has 15 residues. Trimming left V 2 bases short and J 5 bases short, with 16 bases between. Germline CDR1 is SGHKS and CDR2 is YYEKEE (reference sequence).

The V gene is TRBV5-6, the J gene TRBJ1-2; no reliable D call. The CDR3 runs to 14 residues. V was shortened by 4 bases and J by 2 bases, with 12 bases between the two germline ends. Germline V gene sequence: CDR1 SGHDT, CDR2 YYEEEE. This CDR3 reads CASSPGRLNYGYTF. DNA of the CDR3: TGTGCCAGCAGCCCTGGACGGCTGAACTATGGCTACACCTTC.

This rearrangement joins TRBV24-1 to TRBJ2-1, with D hard to call. Germline V gene lookup returns CDR1 KGHDR and CDR2 SFDVKD. The CDR3 is 12 amino acids. Trimming pared 1 base from V and 9 bases from J, leaving 6 bases between. DNA of the CDR3: TGTGCCACCAGTGATTTTTTAGGTGAGCAGTTCTTC. Translating gives CATSDFLGEQFF.

The chain links TRBV24-1 to TRBJ1-1; D is ambiguous. The CDR3 extends over 13 amino acids. Trimming removed 9 bases at V and 4 bases at J, with 14 bases between. CDR1 is KGHDR and CDR2 is SFDVKD in the germline V gene. The CDR3 nucleotides are TGTGCCACCCAGGACGCGGGCGGCACTGAAGCTTTCTTT. Its translation: CATQDAGGTEAFF.